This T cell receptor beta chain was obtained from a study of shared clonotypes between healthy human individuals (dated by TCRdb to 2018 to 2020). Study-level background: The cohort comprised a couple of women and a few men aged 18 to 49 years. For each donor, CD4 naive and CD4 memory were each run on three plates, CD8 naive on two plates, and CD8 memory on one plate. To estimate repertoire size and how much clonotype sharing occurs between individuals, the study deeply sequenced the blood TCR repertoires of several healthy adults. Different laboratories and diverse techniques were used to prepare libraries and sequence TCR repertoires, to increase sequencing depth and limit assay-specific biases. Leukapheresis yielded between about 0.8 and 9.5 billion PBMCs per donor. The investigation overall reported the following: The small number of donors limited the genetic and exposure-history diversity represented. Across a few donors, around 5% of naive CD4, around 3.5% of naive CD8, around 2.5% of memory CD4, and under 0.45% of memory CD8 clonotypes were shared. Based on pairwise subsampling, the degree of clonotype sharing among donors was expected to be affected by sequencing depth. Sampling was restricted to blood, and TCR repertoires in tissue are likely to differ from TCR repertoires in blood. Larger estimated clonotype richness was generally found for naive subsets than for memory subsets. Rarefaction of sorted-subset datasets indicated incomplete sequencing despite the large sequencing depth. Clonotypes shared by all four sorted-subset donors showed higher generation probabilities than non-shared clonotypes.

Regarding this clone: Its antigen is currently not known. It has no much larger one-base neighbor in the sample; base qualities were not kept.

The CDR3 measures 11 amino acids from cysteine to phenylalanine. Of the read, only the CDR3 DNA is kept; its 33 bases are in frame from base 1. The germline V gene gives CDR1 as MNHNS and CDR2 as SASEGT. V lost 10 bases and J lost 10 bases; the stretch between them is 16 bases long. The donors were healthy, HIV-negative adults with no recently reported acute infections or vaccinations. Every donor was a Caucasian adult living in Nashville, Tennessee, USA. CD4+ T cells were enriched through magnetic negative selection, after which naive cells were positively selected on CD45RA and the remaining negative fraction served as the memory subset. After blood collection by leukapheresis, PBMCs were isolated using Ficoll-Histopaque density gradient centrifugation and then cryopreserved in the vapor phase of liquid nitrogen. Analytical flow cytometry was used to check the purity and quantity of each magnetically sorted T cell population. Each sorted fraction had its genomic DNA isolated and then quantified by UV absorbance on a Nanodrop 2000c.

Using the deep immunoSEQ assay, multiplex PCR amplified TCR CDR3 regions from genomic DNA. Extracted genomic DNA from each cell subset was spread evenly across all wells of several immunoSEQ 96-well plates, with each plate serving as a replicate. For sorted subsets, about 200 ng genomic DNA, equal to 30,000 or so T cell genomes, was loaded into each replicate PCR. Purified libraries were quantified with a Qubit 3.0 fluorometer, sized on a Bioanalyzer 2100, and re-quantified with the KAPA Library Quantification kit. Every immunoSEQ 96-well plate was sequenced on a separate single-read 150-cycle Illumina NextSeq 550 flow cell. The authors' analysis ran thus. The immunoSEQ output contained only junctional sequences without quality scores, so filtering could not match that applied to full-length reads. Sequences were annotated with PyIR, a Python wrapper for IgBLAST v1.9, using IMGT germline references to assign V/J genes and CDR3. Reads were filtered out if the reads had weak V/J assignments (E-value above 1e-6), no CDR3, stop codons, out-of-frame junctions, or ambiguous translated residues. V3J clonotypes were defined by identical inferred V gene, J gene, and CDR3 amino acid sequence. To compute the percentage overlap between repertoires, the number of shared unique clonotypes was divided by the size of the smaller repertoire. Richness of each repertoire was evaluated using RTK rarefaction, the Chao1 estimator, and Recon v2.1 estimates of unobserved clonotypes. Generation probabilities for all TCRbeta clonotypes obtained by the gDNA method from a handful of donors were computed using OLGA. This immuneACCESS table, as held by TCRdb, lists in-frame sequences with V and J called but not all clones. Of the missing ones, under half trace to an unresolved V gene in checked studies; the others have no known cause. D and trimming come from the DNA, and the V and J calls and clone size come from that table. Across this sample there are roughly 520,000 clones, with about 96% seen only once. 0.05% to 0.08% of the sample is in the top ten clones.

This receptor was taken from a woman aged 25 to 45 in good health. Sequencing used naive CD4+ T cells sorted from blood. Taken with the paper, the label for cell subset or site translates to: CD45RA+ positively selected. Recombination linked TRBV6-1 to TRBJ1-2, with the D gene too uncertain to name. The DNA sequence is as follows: TGTGCCATCAAAAGGGTCTGGGCCTACACCTTC. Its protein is CAIKRVWAYTF.